These 4 T cell receptor beta chains came from one sample sequenced in a study of regulatory T cells in long-lasting Graves disease. Both iRepertoire HTBI primers and Arm-PCR of CDR3 regions were used to build the TCR beta libraries. One entry per CDR3 protein, called by TCRdb with MiXCR from the multiplex PCR reads. The sample consists of 500,000 to 700,000 distinct CDR3 sequences, 25% to 35% of them appearing once. The time point denotes: persistent/refractory GD, antithyroid drugs over 5 years with positive TRAb. PBMC-derived RNA was used for the TCR library. The input for sequencing was peripheral blood mononuclear cells (PBMCs), taken when the disease was refractory, from a patient treated with antithyroid drugs. The origin of the receptors is a female donor with Graves disease.

This clonotype was counted many times. The chain uses TRBV5-6 and TRBJ2-2; D is possibly TRBD1 or TRBD2 (5 bases each). V gave up 4 bases and J gave up 1 base, with 8 bases separating them. The length of the CDR3 is 14 residues. Germline CDR1 is SGHDT and CDR2 is YYEEEE. The DNA for the CDR3 is TGTGCCAGCAGCCCGGGACGGAACACCGGGGAGCTGTTTTTT. Residues: CASSPGRNTGELFF.

The chain recombines TRBV19 with TRBJ1-1; D call uncertain. The CDR3 totals 15 residues. Germline assignment: CDR1 LNHDA and CDR2 SQIVND (reference sequence). Trimming left V 3 bases short and J 2 bases short, with 13 bases between. The CDR3 DNA reads as TGTGCCAGTAGTATTCATGGACGCCCTAACACTGAAGCTTTCTTT. It codes for CASSIHGRPNTEAFF.

V gene TRBV11-3 combines with J gene TRBJ2-5, with D uncertain. The CDR3 contains 15 residues. The germline CDR1 and CDR2 sequences are SGHNT and YENEEA. Trimming pared 7 bases from V and 4 bases from J, leaving 19 bases between. The CDR3 here is CASNSYQTGRETQYF. CDR3 DNA: TGTGCCAGCAATTCGTACCAGACCGGGCGAGAGACCCAGTACTTC.

In its sample, this clonotype was seen many times. The chain uses TRBV28 and TRBJ1-2; D not resolved. CDR1 is MDHEN and CDR2 is SYDVKM in the germline V gene. Trimming pared 7 bases from V and 4 bases from J, leaving 10 bases between. The CDR3 sequence is 12 residues long. CDR3 amino acids: CASTPGPYGYTF. CDR3 DNA sequence: TGTGCCAGCACCCCAGGACCCTATGGCTACACCTTC.